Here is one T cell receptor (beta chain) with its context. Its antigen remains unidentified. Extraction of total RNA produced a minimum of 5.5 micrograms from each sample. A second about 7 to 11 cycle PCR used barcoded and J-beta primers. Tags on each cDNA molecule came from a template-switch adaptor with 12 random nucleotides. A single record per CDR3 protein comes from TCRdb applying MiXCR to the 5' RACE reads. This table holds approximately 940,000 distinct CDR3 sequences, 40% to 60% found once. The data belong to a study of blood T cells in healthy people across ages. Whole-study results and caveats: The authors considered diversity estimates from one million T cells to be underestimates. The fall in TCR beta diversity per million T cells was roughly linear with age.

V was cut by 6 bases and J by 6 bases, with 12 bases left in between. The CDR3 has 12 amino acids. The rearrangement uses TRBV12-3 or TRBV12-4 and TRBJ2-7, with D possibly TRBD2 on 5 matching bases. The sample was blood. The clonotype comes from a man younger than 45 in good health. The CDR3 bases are TGTGCCAGCAGCCCCGGGGATCTCGAGCAGTACTTC. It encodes CASSPGDLEQYF.